These 27 T cell receptor beta chains came from one sample sequenced in a study of blood T cell repertoires in COVID-19. Measured with immunoSEQ multiplex PCR; TCRdb has only the in-frame clones, and not every one. The sample has more than 200,000 clones; approximately 82% are singletons. Sequencing input: peripheral blood. The receptors come from a woman aged 70-85 years with active or convalescent COVID-19.

V is TRBV19 and J is TRBJ2-1, with D maybe TRBD2 (6 bases). Per the germline V gene, CDR1 is LNHDA and CDR2 is SQIVND (reference sequence). The V end lost 10 bases, the J end lost 9 bases, and 19 bases lay between the germline ends. There are 13 residues in the CDR3. CDR3 sequence (DNA): TGTGCCACCTCCAACCCGGGGACTGGTGAGCAGTTCTTC. It yields the protein CATSNPGTGEQFF.

The gene calls are TRBV5-6 and TRBJ1-4, with D possibly being TRBD1 (5 bases). Germline V gene lookup returns CDR1 SGHDT and CDR2 YYEEEE. Trimming pared 4 bases from V and 10 bases from J, leaving 14 bases between. The CDR3 is 13 residues long. CDR3 in DNA: TGTGCCAGCAGCCGGCCCAGGGATGGAAAACTGTTTTTT. This gives the protein CASSRPRDGKLFF.

The chain has TRBV5-4 and TRBJ2-1, with 9 nucleotides matching TRBD2. The V and J ends lost 4 bases and 7 bases, in that order; junction bases with no gene match: 12. Germline V gene lookup returns CDR1 SGHNT and CDR2 YYREEE (reference sequence). The CDR3 consists of 16 residues. The CDR3 region has the DNA TGTGCCAGCAGCCAGGGACTAGCTCAACTCAGGAATGAGCAGTTCTTC. Protein product: CASSQGLAQLRNEQFF.

This chain uses TRBV5-4 with TRBJ2-3, with no clear D. This CDR3 comprises 14 residues. V lost 0 bases to trimming and J lost 2 bases, with 7 bases between them. Germline V gene sequence: CDR1 SGHNT, CDR2 YYREEE (reference sequence). The CDR3 sequence: CASSLARFTDTQYF. CDR3 bases: TGTGCCAGCAGCTTGGCCCGGTTCACAGATACGCAGTATTTT.

V is TRBV18 and J is TRBJ2-5; 10 bases fit TRBD1. The CDR3 spans 15 residues. From germline, CDR1 is KGHSH and CDR2 LQKENI. The J segment lost 4 bases and the V segment lost 1 base, leaving 3 bases of the junction unmatched. In DNA, the CDR3 is TGTGCCAGCTCACCACGGGACAGGGGAGGAGAGACCCAGTACTTC. Amino acids: CASSPRDRGGETQYF.

This chain joins TRBV6-5 and TRBJ1-2; the match to TRBD1 covers 10 bases. The germline gives CDR1 MNHEY, CDR2 SVGAGI. V lost 4 bases and J lost 8; bases outside the gene matches: 4. CDR3 size: 13 residues. The CDR3 sequence: CASSLDRGGGYTF. DNA of the CDR3: TGTGCCAGCAGTTTGGACAGGGGGGGCGGCTACACCTTC.

The chain couples TRBV3-1 (or the pseudogene TRBV3-2) to TRBJ2-7, with D perhaps matching TRBD2 (5 bases). Trimming stripped 0 bases from V and 0 bases from J, with 9 bases between. This CDR3 spans 15 amino acids. Germline CDR1 reads LGHDT; CDR2 reads YNNKEL (reference sequence). CDR3 amino acids: CASSQELLASYEQYF. The CDR3 DNA reads as TGTGCCAGCAGCCAAGAGCTGCTAGCCTCCTACGAGCAGTACTTC.

The rearrangement joins TRBV20-1 to TRBJ2-3; D unclear. V shed 3 bases and J shed 4 bases, with 20 bases lying between them. Germline CDR1 DFQATT, CDR2 SNEGSKA (reference sequence). The CDR3 extends over 16 amino acids. The CDR3: CSASERKLGAADTQYF. The CDR3, as DNA: TGCAGTGCTAGTGAGAGGAAGCTAGGTGCGGCAGATACGCAGTATTTT.

Written as DNA, the CDR3 is TGTGCCAGCACACCGGCGGGAATATCGTGGAATTCACCCCTCCACTTT. The encoded protein is CASTPAGISWNSPLHF. This chain joins TRBV28 and TRBJ1-6; no clear D gene. The CDR3 consists of 16 residues. Per the germline V gene, CDR1 is MDHEN and CDR2 is SYDVKM. Trimming removed 7 bases at V and 7 bases at J, with 20 bases between.

J is TRBJ2-1 and V is TRBV7-9; D may be TRBD2 (6 bases). This CDR3 comprises 13 residues. V lost 1 base to trimming and J lost 9 bases, with 10 bases between them. Germline V lookup: CDR1 SEHNR, CDR2 FQNEAQ (reference sequence). CDR3 loop: CASSLGNGGEQFF. The CDR3 DNA follows: TGTGCCAGCAGCTTAGGGAACGGGGGTGAGCAGTTCTTC.

The rearrangement links TRBV24-1 to TRBJ2-7; 10 bases align to TRBD1. The CDR3 has 15 amino acids. Trimming took 5 bases from V and 4 from J; bases not matched to a gene: 7. Germline V gene lookup returns CDR1 KGHDR and CDR2 SFDVKD. The CDR3, as DNA: TGTGCCACCAGTGCCACGGGACAGGGGAGTTACGAGCAGTACTTC. Translated: CATSATGQGSYEQYF.

This chain joins TRBV19 and TRBJ2-3; the D gene is possibly TRBD1 (6 bases). The CDR3 length is 14 residues. Deletions cut 6 bases from V and 3 bases from J, with 13 bases between. Germline CDR1 and CDR2: LNHDA and SQIVND (reference sequence). The CDR3 region is CASSLQGITDTQYF. For the CDR3, the DNA is TGTGCCAGTAGCCTACAGGGAATTACAGATACGCAGTATTTT. Together with reference TRBV19 and TRBJ2-3, the CDR3 gives the full variable domain: DGGITQSPKYLFRKEGQNVTLSCEQNLNHDAMYWYRQDPGQGLRLIYYSQIVNDFQKGDIAEGYSVSREKKESFPLTVTSAQKNPTAFYLCASSLQGITDTQYFGPGTRLTVL.

The chain uses TRBV18 and TRBJ2-7; 8 nucleotides agree with TRBD1. Germline values: CDR1 KGHSH, CDR2 LQKENI. The CDR3 totals 14 residues. V lost 3 bases and J lost 5; bases outside the gene matches: 6. CDR3 in amino acids: CASSPFRGPNEQYF. CDR3 bases: TGTGCCAGCTCACCCTTCAGGGGGCCCAACGAGCAGTACTTC.

The chain combines TRBV6-5 with TRBJ2-1, with TRBD2 identical over 13 bases. The CDR3 is 15 residues long. Germline trimming cut 7 bases from V and 6 bases from J; bases unmatched to any gene: 6. Germline V gene sequence: CDR1 MNHEY, CDR2 SVGAGI. CDR3 bases: TGTGCCAGCAATAGAGGGACTAGCGGGACCAATGAGCAGTTCTTC. Translated, it gives CASNRGTSGTNEQFF.

The chain carries TRBV28 and TRBJ2-1, with D perhaps TRBD1 (6 bases). The germline V and J ends were trimmed by 3 bases and 5 bases, with 14 bases remaining between them. The CDR3 has 15 residues. The germline V gene encodes CDR1 MDHEN and CDR2 SYDVKM. The CDR3: CASSFRRTVNNEQFF. CDR3 DNA: TGTGCCAGCAGTTTTAGGCGGACAGTTAACAATGAGCAGTTCTTC.

The V and J genes are TRBV24-1 and TRBJ2-1, with 8 positions matching TRBD2. This CDR3 spans 14 amino acids. Germline CDR1 reads KGHDR; CDR2 reads SFDVKD. The trim removed 5 bases at V and 6 bases at J, leaving 5 bases unmatched. The CDR3 loop reads CATSGPGLVNEQFF. As DNA, the CDR3 is TGTGCCACCAGTGGGCCGGGACTAGTCAATGAGCAGTTCTTC.

Comments on this clone: No DNA is shown, since the ends of the CDR3 on it are uncertain; the CDR3 is the one TCRdb lists. This chain connects TRBV5-1 to TRBJ2-5; the D call of TRBD2 is as the table states it, not checked on the DNA. The CDR3 spans 13 residues, counting both ends. Germline CDR1 reads SGHRS; CDR2 reads YFSETQ. CDR3 residues: CASILAGEETQYF.

J is TRBJ2-6 and V is TRBV19, with TRBD1 matching 9 bases. The CDR3 is made up of 16 amino acids. Looked up from germline, CDR1 is LNHDA and CDR2 is SQIVND (reference sequence). V gave up 8 bases and J gave up 4 bases; unmatched junction bases: 9. CDR3 DNA sequence: TGTGCCAGTTCCCCGGGACAGGGCTTCGGGGCCAACGTCCTGACTTTC. Amino acid sequence: CASSPGQGFGANVLTF.

This chain links TRBV4-1 with TRBJ2-7; D gene unclear. Trimming took 0 bases from V and 1 from J, leaving 13 bases between them. Germline values: CDR1 MGHRA, CDR2 YSYEKL. The CDR3 sequence is 16 residues long. CDR3 nucleotides: TGCGCCAGCAGCCAAGAAGCGCAGCTTAGGTCCTACGAGCAGTACTTC. It codes for CASSQEAQLRSYEQYF.

This clone has just a few counts. V and J are TRBV2 and TRBJ1-2, with D maybe TRBD1 (5 bases). The ends were cut back, 6 bases at V and 5 bases at J, with 13 bases in the middle. The CDR3 is 13 amino acids. CDR1 is SNHLY and CDR2 is FYNNEI in the germline V gene. This chain's CDR3 is CASRGGTVYGYTF. CDR3 nucleotides: TGTGCCAGCAGGGGGGGGACTGTGTATGGCTACACCTTC.

This chain joins TRBV10-3 and TRBJ1-4; 8 bases are shared with TRBD1. CDR3 length equals 15 residues. J was trimmed by 4 bases and V by 3 bases; bases with no gene match: 4. The V gene's germline CDR1 is ENHRY and CDR2 SYGVKD. The DNA of the CDR3 is TGTGCCATCAGTGAATCCGACAGGGGTAATGAAAAACTGTTTTTT. It yields the protein CAISESDRGNEKLFF.

This clone turned up a few times. The chain uses TRBV4-2 and TRBJ2-1; 11 nucleotides agree with TRBD1. Germline assignment: CDR1 LGHNA and CDR2 YNFKEQ. The CDR3 sequence is 16 residues long. V dropped 1 base and J dropped 7; count of bases not matched to a gene: 6. The CDR3 DNA is TGTGCCAGCAGCCAAGGGGACAGGGGGATGGGTAATGAGCAGTTCTTC. Translation gives CASSQGDRGMGNEQFF.

The chain couples TRBV19 to TRBJ2-1, with 9 nucleotides matching TRBD2. CDR1 is LNHDA and CDR2 is SQIVND in the germline V gene (reference sequence). With 5 bases clipped from V and 6 bases from J, the junction kept 8 bases outside the gene matches. The CDR3 has 15 residues. The CDR3 reads CASSSQAGGFNEQFF. The CDR3 DNA is TGTGCCAGTAGTTCTCAAGCGGGAGGTTTCAATGAGCAGTTCTTC.

This clone was detected once. This sequence joins TRBV29-1 and TRBJ1-1; D might be TRBD1 (5 bases). The CDR3 totals 14 residues. Germline assignment: CDR1 SQVTM and CDR2 ANQGSEA. The germline V and J ends were trimmed by 7 bases and 8 bases, with 23 bases remaining between them. DNA of the CDR3: TGCAGCGCCCACGCGGGGCAGGTGCGACCCGAAGCTTTCTTT. Amino acid sequence: CSAHAGQVRPEAFF. Variable domain in full (rest from reference TRBV29-1 and TRBJ1-1): SAVISQKPSRDICQRGTSLTIQCQVDSQVTMMFWYRQQPGQSLTLIATANQGSEATYESGFVIDKFPISRPNLTFSTLTVSNMSPEDSSIYLCSAHAGQVRPEAFFGQGTRLTVV.

The chain carries TRBV18 and TRBJ1-2; 8 bases align to TRBD1. V shed 6 bases, J shed 8 bases, and the junction held 11 bases outside the gene matches. There are 14 residues in the CDR3. Germline CDR1 reads KGHSH; CDR2 reads LQKENI. The CDR3 DNA reads as TGTGCCAGCTCGTCCGGACAGGGTCTCGACGGCTACACCTTC. Encoded protein: CASSSGQGLDGYTF.

This clone has only a few counts. The chain is built from TRBV4-2 and TRBJ1-1; D ambiguous. V lost 0 bases to trimming and J lost 6 bases, with 11 bases between them. CDR3 size: 14 residues. CDR1 and CDR2 from the germline V gene are LGHNA and YNFKEQ. The chain's CDR3 is CASSQDEARAEAFF. The CDR3 coding sequence is TGTGCCAGCAGCCAAGATGAGGCGAGGGCTGAAGCTTTCTTT.

V and J are TRBV2 and TRBJ1-2, with TRBD1 as a possible D gene (6 bases). This CDR3 has 14 residues. V dropped 2 bases and J dropped 4 bases, with 11 bases sitting between them. The germline V gene encodes CDR1 SNHLY and CDR2 FYNNEI. The CDR3 DNA follows: TGTGCCAGCAGTGAACAGGGGTTAGGCTATGGCTACACCTTC. Amino acid sequence: CASSEQGLGYGYTF.